These T cell receptor beta chains were read from a single sample in a study of T cell responses to AZD1222 COVID-19 vaccine. Data came from immunoSEQ multiplex PCR; TCRdb stores just in-frame clones and leaves some out. Here the sample spans about 180,000 clones, approximately 86% being singletons. This specimen was peripheral blood, taken on day 0 of AZD1222 vaccination. The receptors shown here come from an adult in good health. Both conserved end residues are part of each CDR3. The D gene is left open where the match is weak. Only part of the rows carry a size: once, few, many, or a class if the clone is expanded.

j_call d_call v_call clone_size cdr3_nt cdr3_aa
TRBJ2-7 . TRBV30 . TGTGCCGGCCTCGGGACCAACTACGAGCAGTACTTC CAGLGTNYEQYF
TRBJ1-5 . TRBV9 . TGTGCCAGCAGCGTCGCGGGGGGTAGCAATCAGCCCCAGCATTTT CASSVAGGSNQPQHF
TRBJ1-2 . TRBV10-3 . TGTGCCATCAGTGACGAGACTAGGGGGTCTGGCTACACCTTC CAISDETRGSGYTF
TRBJ1-6 . TRBV2 . TGTGCCAGCAGTGGGAAGGTTGTCCCCCACTTT CASSGKVVPHF
TRBJ1-6 . TRBV2 . TGTGCCAGCAAACGGACAGAGATAAATTCACCCCTCCACTTT CASKRTEINSPLHF
TRBJ2-1 . TRBV10-3 few TGTGCCATCAGTGGAAGCCCGACAGGTTACTCCTACAATGAGCAGTTCTTC CAISGSPTGYSYNEQFF
TRBJ2-3 . TRBV2 . TGTGCCAGCGCGGGCTTCGGAGATACGCAGTATTTT CASAGFGDTQYF
TRBJ1-2 TRBD1 TRBV28 . TGTGCCAGCAGTTATACGGCACAGGGGGCAGGTGGCTACACCTTC CASSYTAQGAGGYTF
TRBJ2-7 . TRBV10-1 . TGCGCCAGCAACCCCACCGCGCCCGTCTACGAGCAGTACTTC CASNPTAPVYEQYF
TRBJ1-5 . TRBV28 . TGTGCCAGCAGTTTCCAGGACTTCAATCAGCCCCAGCATTTT CASSFQDFNQPQHF
TRBJ1-1 . TRBV6-6 . TGTGCCAGCAGTAACCCGCCTTTAATCCCGAACACTGAAGCTTTCTTT CASSNPPLIPNTEAFF
TRBJ1-4 . TRBV19 . TGTGCCAGTAGTCCCCTAGGGGGGCCTAATGAAAAACTGTTTTTT CASSPLGGPNEKLFF
TRBJ1-2 . TRBV3-1/TRBV3-2 . TGTGCCAGCATCCGGCTGGGGGTTTTGACCTTC CASIRLGVLTF
TRBJ2-1 . TRBV6-5 . TGTGCCAGCAGTTTGCGCAATGAGCAGTTCTTC CASSLRNEQFF
TRBJ2-3 . TRBV6-5 . TGTGCCAGCAGACCTAACAGGGCAGATACGCAGTATTTT CASRPNRADTQYF
TRBJ1-2 . TRBV7-2 . TGTGCCAGCAGCTCCGGGCCGAACTATGGCTACACCTTC CASSSGPNYGYTF
TRBJ2-7 TRBD1 TRBV29-1 . TGCAGCGTTGAAGCCGGGACAGGGGACCGGCGGTACTTC CSVEAGTGDRRYF
TRBJ1-2 . TRBV30 . TGTGCCTGGAGTGGAGGAGGCTTCGGAGGCTACACCTTC CAWSGGGFGGYTF
TRBJ2-1 TRBD2 TRBV4-1 . TGCGCCAGCAGCCAAGCGGGGGGGCCCGGCAATGAGCAGTTCTTC CASSQAGGPGNEQFF
TRBJ2-7 . TRBV2 . TGTGCCAGCAGCGCCGTGGCAGGGGATCGCTACGAGCAGTACTTC CASSAVAGDRYEQYF
TRBJ2-2 TRBD2 TRBV19 . TGTGCCAGTATCGGGGACTACCCCAAGAACACCGGGGAGCTGTTTTTT CASIGDYPKNTGELFF
TRBJ2-7 . TRBV7-9 . TGTGCCAGCAGTATGGCCAGACAGGACAACGAGCAGTACTTC CASSMARQDNEQYF
TRBJ2-4 TRBD1 TRBV5-1 . TGCGCCAGCAGCTTAGTAGGACAGGGGGTAGACATTCAGTACTTC CASSLVGQGVDIQYF
TRBJ2-7 . TRBV19 . TGTGCCAGTAGTATGGGGACCGTCGTGGAGCAGTACTTC CASSMGTVVEQYF
TRBJ1-6 . TRBV9 . TGTGCCAGCAGCGTAGTACCAGCAAATTCACCCCTCCACTTT CASSVVPANSPLHF
TRBJ1-2 . TRBV5-1 . TGCGCCAGCAGCTTTGGCAGGGGAGTTGGCTACACCTTC CASSFGRGVGYTF
TRBJ1-5 . TRBV28 . TGTGCCAGCAGGGTGGGGAGCGGTAATCAGCCCCAGCATTTT CASRVGSGNQPQHF
TRBJ2-2 . TRBV27 . TGTGCCAGCGGGGGAAGGGACACTCCGAACACCGGGGAGCTGTTTTTT CASGGRDTPNTGELFF
TRBJ1-1 . TRBV6-5 . TGTGCCAGCAGCAGGGGACTGAACACTGAAGCTTTCTTT CASSRGLNTEAFF
TRBJ1-1 . TRBV4-1 . TGCGCCAGCAGCCTCGGTAGGGGTGAAGCTTTCTTT CASSLGRGEAFF
TRBJ2-5 TRBD2 TRBV7-9 few TGTGCCAGCAGCTCCGGACTAGCGGGAGAGACCCAGTACTTC CASSSGLAGETQYF
TRBJ2-2 . TRBV13 . TGTGCCAGCAGCTTGGGATTGATGGACACCGGGGAGCTGTTTTTT CASSLGLMDTGELFF
TRBJ2-3 TRBD1 TRBV11-3 once TGTGCCAGCAGCTTAAGTCAGGGGGTAGGAGATACGCAGTATTTT CASSLSQGVGDTQYF
TRBJ1-2 TRBD1 TRBV27 few TGTGCCAGCAGTTTAATAGTCCGAGGGGGCGCGGAGTCGTACACCTTC CASSLIVRGGAESYTF
TRBJ2-1 . TRBV27 once TGTGCCAGCAGTTTTAAGGGGAAACCTTACAATGAGCAGTTCTTC CASSFKGKPYNEQFF
TRBJ2-7 . TRBV7-2 . TGTGCCAGCAGCGCACCTCCTCCCTACGAGCAGTACTTC CASSAPPPYEQYF
TRBJ2-3 . TRBV11-3 . TGTGCCAGCAGCTTAGGAGGGACTACAGATACGCAGTATTTT CASSLGGTTDTQYF
TRBJ2-1 . TRBV6-5 . TGTGCCAGCAGGTTTCTAGGCCCTGATGGATATGAGCAGTTCTTC CASRFLGPDGYEQFF
TRBJ1-3 . TRBV9 . TGTGCCAGCAGCATCGGGGGTTCCTCTGGAAACACCATATATTTT CASSIGGSSGNTIYF